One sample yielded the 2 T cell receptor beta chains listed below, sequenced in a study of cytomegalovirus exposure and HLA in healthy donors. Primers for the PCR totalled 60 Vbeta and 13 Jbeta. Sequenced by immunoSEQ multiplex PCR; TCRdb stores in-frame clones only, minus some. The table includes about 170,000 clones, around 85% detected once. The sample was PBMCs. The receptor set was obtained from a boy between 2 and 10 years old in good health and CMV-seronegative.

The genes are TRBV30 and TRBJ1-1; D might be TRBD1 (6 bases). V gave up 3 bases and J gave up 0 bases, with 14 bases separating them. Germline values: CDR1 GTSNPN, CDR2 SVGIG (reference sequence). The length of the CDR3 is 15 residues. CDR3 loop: CAWRPRTVMNTEAFF. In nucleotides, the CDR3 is TGTGCCTGGAGGCCCAGGACAGTCATGAACACTGAAGCTTTCTTT.

CDR3: CASSPRGGQGVVSSYEQYV. In DNA form, the CDR3 reads TGTGCCAGCAGCCCGAGGGGCGGACAGGGGGTGGTGAGCTCCTACGAGCAGTACGTC. This chain joins TRBV11-2 and TRBJ2-7; 10 bases agree with TRBD1. V lost 5 bases and J lost 0; bases outside the gene matches: 16. This CDR3 is built from 19 residues. CDR1 and CDR2 from the germline V gene are SGHAT and FQNNGV.